This T cell receptor beta chain emerged from a study of CD8+ T cells in alopecia areata. The investigators collected lesional scalp punch biopsies and peripheral blood from alopecia areata patients. Following RNA extraction, reverse transcription yielded cDNA that acted as the sequencing template. Assay: immunoSEQ multiplex PCR; the TCRdb copy retains only in-frame clones and omits some. The sample consists of 110,000 to 150,000 clones, roughly 46% of them appearing once. The sample was CD4+ T cells sorted from blood, taken at week 0. This receptor was identified in a human donor with alopecia areata.

For the CDR3, the DNA is TGCAGCGTTGAAGGGGAGGGCAGGCCCTATGGCTACACCTTC. Encoded protein: CSVEGEGRPYGYTF. The chain links TRBV29-1 to TRBJ1-2; no definite D call. This CDR3 region has 14 residues. V lost 1 base and J 4 bases, leaving 13 bases between the germline ends. Germline CDR1 reads SQVTM; CDR2 reads ANQGSEA. Combining the CDR3 with reference TRBV29-1 and TRBJ1-2 gives the whole variable domain SAVISQKPSRDICQRGTSLTIQCQVDSQVTMMFWYRQQPGQSLTLIATANQGSEATYESGFVIDKFPISRPNLTFSTLTVSNMSPEDSSIYLCSVEGEGRPYGYTFGSGTRLTVV.